The 29 T cell receptor beta chains in this list originate from one sample, sequenced in a study of T cell clonality in common variable immunodeficiency. Antigens for these TCRs are unknown. Overall study results and limits: In common variable immunodeficiency, TCR beta chains reportedly carried fewer deletions and N-nucleotide insertions.

Some clones are missing from TCRdb's copy, which holds only in-frame ones; the method was immunoSEQ multiplex PCR. The repertoire consists of 30,000 to 40,000 clones, none detected only once. Sequencing was carried out using peripheral blood mononuclear cells. Source of these receptors: a human donor with common variable immunodeficiency.

This clone was observed many times. The CDR3 is cut off 3 residues early in the read; its end comes from the germline J gene. The chain combines TRBV30 with TRBJ2-1; TRBD2 matches 7 bases. CDR1 is GTSNPN and CDR2 is SVGIG in the germline V gene (reference sequence). Germline trimming cut 0 bases from V and 4 bases from J; bases unmatched to any gene: 6. This CDR3 spans 15 amino acids. The CDR3 sequence: CAWSVRSGKYNEQFF. The covered CDR3 bases are TGTGCCTGGAGTGTACGGAGCGGGAAGTACAATGAG.

This clone was observed many times. The CDR3 extends 3 residues past the end of the read, so its final part is completed from the germline J gene. V gene TRBV5-8 combines with J gene TRBJ2-1, with a possible D match to TRBD1 (6 bases). The CDR3 length is 12 residues. V lost 4 bases to trimming and J lost 8 bases, with 10 bases between them. Germline loops: CDR1 SGHTS, CDR2 YDEGEE. The sequenced CDR3 bases are TGTGCCAGCAGCACAGGGTCCCATGAG. It specifies CASSTGSHE. The entire CDR3 reads CASSTGSHEQFF. Using reference TRBV5-8 and TRBJ2-1 for the parts outside the CDR3, the full variable domain is EAGVTQSPTHLIKTRGQQATLRCSPISGHTSVYWYQQALGLGLQFLLWYDEGEERNRGNFPPRFSGRQFPNYSSELNVNALELEDSALYLCASSTGSHEQFFGPGTRLTVL.

About this clone: The read ends 3 residues early relative to the CDR3; the germline J gene fills the gap. The chain links TRBV5-5 to TRBJ1-5; 9 bases agree with TRBD1. Per the germline V gene, CDR1 is SGHKS and CDR2 is YYEKEE (reference sequence). This CDR3 is built from 15 residues. V lost 2 bases to trimming and J lost 5 bases; unmatched junction nucleotides: 5. The sequenced part of the CDR3 DNA is TGTGCCAGCAGCTTCCTGACAGGGGGGGATCAGCCC. Translation gives CASSFLTGGDQP. The full CDR3 sequence reads CASSFLTGGDQPQHF. Based on the CDR3 plus reference TRBV5-5 and TRBJ1-5, the full variable domain is DAGVTQSPTHLIKTRGQQVTLRCSPISGHKSVSWYQQVLGQGPQFIFQYYEKEERGRGNFPDRFSARQFPNYSSELNVNALLLGDSALYLCASSFLTGGDQPQHFGDGTRLSIL.

Turning to this clone: The CDR3 end lies 3 residues beyond the end of the read and is filled in from the germline J gene. The V call is TRBV18, the J call TRBJ2-1; 8 bases agree with TRBD1. Germline-derived CDR1 and CDR2 are KGHSH and LQKENI. CDR3 length equals 18 residues. V lost 1 base and J lost 4; bases outside the gene matches: 12. The sequenced CDR3 bases are TGTGCCAGCTCACCACTAAGTCCCGGGACAGGCCGATACAATGAG. This encodes CASSPLSPGTGRYNE. The complete CDR3 protein is CASSPLSPGTGRYNEQFF.

A remark on this clone: From the germline J gene comes the end of the CDR3, since the read stops 3 residues before it. The chain recombines TRBV19 with TRBJ1-5; D is uncertain. This CDR3 spans 13 amino acids. Trimming took 9 bases from V and 4 from J, leaving 13 bases between them. Germline V lookup: CDR1 LNHDA, CDR2 SQIVND (reference sequence). The CDR3 here is CASSLEPNQPQHF. CDR3 DNA (partial): TGTGCCAGCAGCCTAGAGCCAAATCAGCCC.

This clone was observed a handful of times. Read sequence stops 3 residues before the CDR3 end, and the germline J gene provides the missing end. The rearrangement links TRBV18 to TRBJ2-7; 11 bases match TRBD1. Germline lookup yields CDR1 KGHSH and CDR2 LQKENI. V trimming: 1 base; J trimming: 2 bases; junction bases outside the gene matches: 1. CDR3 length: 15 residues. The CDR3 here is CASSPRGQGAYEQYF. The CDR3 bases that were read are TGTGCCAGCTCACCACGGGGACAGGGGGCCTACGAG.

This clone was counted a few times. The DNA ends 3 residues before the CDR3 does, and the rest of the CDR3 is filled in from the germline J gene. Other nucleotide sequences from this sample produce the same CDR3. The gene calls are TRBV7-8 and TRBJ2-5, with a tentative D call TRBD1 (6 bases). V was pared by 4 bases and J by 3 bases, with 9 bases between. The germline V gene encodes CDR1 SGHVS and CDR2 FQNEAQ. This CDR3 is 13 amino acids long. CDR3 DNA, as far as it was read: TGTGCCAGCAGCTGGGGACAAGAAGAGACC. As protein: CASSWGQEET. The CDR3 in its entirety is CASSWGQEETQYF.

This clone was observed a handful of times. The read falls 3 residues short of the CDR3 end, and the missing part is taken from the germline J gene. The chain combines TRBV7-2 with TRBJ2-3; D perhaps matches TRBD1 (6 bases). The CDR3 is 14 amino acids. CDR1 is SGHTA, CDR2 FQGNSA, per germline. V was shortened by 3 bases and J by 6 bases, with 13 bases between the two germline ends. The CDR3 region is CASSFGQFIDTQYF. The covered CDR3 bases are TGTGCCAGCAGCTTCGGACAGTTTATTGATACG.

A word on this clone: Coverage ceases 3 residues before the CDR3 finishes, and the germline J gene fills in the end. V usage is TRBV7-6 and J usage is TRBJ2-5; 11 nucleotides agree with TRBD2. With V trimmed by 3 bases and J by 2 bases, 5 bases remained unmatched. Germline values: CDR1 SGHVS, CDR2 FNYEAQ. This CDR3 region has 16 residues. The CDR3 here is CASSFGTSGPQETQYF. The CDR3 bases that were read are TGTGCCAGCAGCTTCGGGACTAGCGGCCCGCAAGAGACC.

This clone appeared a few times. The sequenced fragment ends 3 residues before the CDR3 boundary, so the rest is inferred from the germline J gene. This chain connects TRBV30 to TRBJ2-1; 9 nucleotides agree with TRBD2. The CDR3 contains 15 residues. CDR1 GTSNPN and CDR2 SVGIG come from the germline V gene (reference sequence). V trimming: 0 bases; J trimming: 8 bases; junction bases outside the gene matches: 8. CDR3 bases read: TGTGCCTGGAGTGTGGAGGCGGGAGGGCCGGATGAG. Residues: CAWSVEAGGPDE. The entire CDR3 reads CAWSVEAGGPDEQFF. The full variable domain, with the rest looked up from reference TRBV30 and TRBJ2-1, is SQTIHQWPATLVQPVGSPLSLECTVEGTSNPNLYWYRQAAGRGLQLLFYSVGIGQISSEVPQNLSASRPQDRQFILSSKKLLLSDSGFYLCAWSVEAGGPDEQFFGPGTRLTVL.

Only a few counts were recorded for this clone. The CDR3 goes on 3 residues after the read ends, and that part is filled in from the germline J gene. The chain couples TRBV19 to TRBJ1-5; a possible D gene is TRBD1 (5 bases). Germline V gene sequence: CDR1 LNHDA, CDR2 SQIVND (reference sequence). CDR3 length equals 13 residues. The V end lost 7 bases, the J end lost 2 bases, and 9 bases lay between the germline ends. The CDR3 bases that were read are TGTGCCAGTAAACAGGAACGCAATCAGCCC. Its translation is CASKQERNQP. The whole CDR3 protein reads CASKQERNQPQHF.

This clone was recorded many times. The read stops 3 residues short of the end of the CDR3; the missing end is completed from the germline J gene. The V and J genes are TRBV5-1 and TRBJ2-5; D is ambiguous. V lost 2 bases and J lost 5, with 10 bases in between. This CDR3 contains 13 residues. The V gene's germline CDR1 is SGHRS and CDR2 YFSETQ. The covered CDR3 bases are TGCGCCAGCAGCTTTAGGGTCGCGGAGACC. Translation: CASSFRVAET. The full CDR3 sequence reads CASSFRVAETQYF.

This clone has a count of ten or more. From the germline J gene comes the end of the CDR3, since the read stops 3 residues before it. V gene TRBV20-1 combines with J gene TRBJ1-5; TRBD1 might be the D (6 bases). In germline, CDR1 is DFQATT, CDR2 SNEGSKA (reference sequence). Trimming shortened V by 5 bases and J by 0 bases, and 8 bases separated the two germline ends. CDR3 length: 13 residues. CDR3 DNA, as far as it was read: TGCAGTGCTTCAGGGGATAGCAATCAGCCC. This translates into CSASGDSNQP. In full, the CDR3 reads CSASGDSNQPQHF.

This clone has only a few counts. The junction departs from the called germline gene at one end, perhaps through a read error. The CDR3 end is not reached by the read, which stops 3 residues before it; the germline J gene fills it in. The chain uses TRBV7-9 and TRBJ1-1; no definite D call. Germline V gives CDR1 SEHNR, CDR2 FQNEAQ (reference sequence). The CDR3 runs 13 residues. CDR3 amino acids: CSSSLTENTEAFF. Incomplete CDR3 DNA: TGTTCCAGCAGCCTTACAGAGAACACTGAA.

The CDR3 spells CASSPSGTGELFF. The sequenced CDR3 bases are TGTGCCAGCAGCCCTAGCGGGACCGGGGAG. This chain links TRBV6-2 or TRBV6-3 with TRBJ2-2, with 8 bases fitting TRBD2. The read ends 3 residues before the CDR3 terminus; that terminus is restored from the germline J gene. The CDR3 runs 13 residues. The germline V gene encodes CDR1 MNHEY and CDR2 SVGEGT. V lost 6 bases, J lost 5 bases, and 2 bases stayed unmatched.

The sample holds many counts of this clone. The read falls 3 residues short of the CDR3 end, and the missing part is taken from the germline J gene. The gene calls are TRBV6-1 and TRBJ1-4, with 9 bases fitting TRBD1. There are 14 residues in the CDR3. Germline V CDR1 and CDR2: MNHNS, SASEGT. The ends lost 1 base at V and 7 bases at J; junction bases unmatched: 1. The CDR3 loop is CASSEGTGVEKLFF. The CDR3 bases that were read are TGTGCCAGCAGTGAAGGGACAGGGGTTGAAAAA.

This clone was seen more than once but under ten times. The read ends 3 residues early relative to the CDR3; the germline J gene fills the gap. The V gene is TRBV30, the J gene TRBJ1-6; D unresolved. The germline V gene encodes CDR1 GTSNPN and CDR2 SVGIG (reference sequence). V was pared by 1 base and J by 7 bases, with 5 bases between. CDR3 length: 12 residues. The CDR3 sequence: CAWSGSNSPLHF. The CDR3 bases that were read are TGTGCCTGGAGTGGTTCGAATTCACCC.

This clone was seen more than once but under ten times. The read terminates 3 residues ahead of where the CDR3 ends, so the germline J gene completes it. J is TRBJ2-6 and V is TRBV7-9, with D perhaps matching TRBD1 (6 bases). CDR1 is SEHNR, CDR2 FQNEAQ, per germline (reference sequence). V lost 6 bases and J 4 bases, leaving 7 bases between the germline ends. There are 13 residues in the CDR3. CDR3 bases read: TGTGCCAGCAGTCAGGGGGGGGCCAACGTC. It yields the protein CASSQGGANV. The whole CDR3 protein is CASSQGGANVLTF.

This clone was counted at least ten times. The read is 3 residues too short to cover the CDR3 end, so that end is filled in from the germline J gene. The V and J genes are TRBV20-1 and TRBJ1-1; D call uncertain. The germline CDR1 and CDR2 sequences are DFQATT and SNEGSKA (reference sequence). V was clipped by 1 base and J by 1 base, with 7 bases between them. The CDR3 is 13 residues long. The CDR3 protein is CSARVKGNTEAFF. Partial CDR3 DNA: TGCAGTGCTAGAGTAAAGGGGAACACTGAA.

This clone was recorded at least ten times. The sequenced fragment ends 3 residues before the CDR3 boundary, so the rest is inferred from the germline J gene. This chain joins TRBV6-2 or TRBV6-3 and TRBJ2-3; D ambiguous. Germline V gene lookup returns CDR1 MNHEY and CDR2 SVGEGT. This CDR3 spans 14 amino acids. V was cut by 4 bases and J by 4 bases, with 12 bases left in between. The CDR3 loop reads CASSSLTTPDTQYF. Incomplete CDR3 DNA: TGTGCCAGCAGTTCCCTCACTACCCCAGATACG.

In the case of this clone: The observed sequence ends 3 residues before the CDR3 terminus, with the missing tail filled in from the germline J gene. This chain links TRBV7-2 with TRBJ2-2; no firm D call. This CDR3 has 13 residues. In germline, CDR1 is SGHTA, CDR2 FQGNSA. V lost 0 bases and J lost 3, with 2 bases in between. The CDR3 region is CASSLAYTGELFF. The sequenced CDR3 bases are TGTGCCAGCAGCTTAGCCTACACCGGGGAG.

This clone was seen repeatedly, ten times or more. The CDR3 sequence: CASSIIASGRVGELFF. Partial CDR3 DNA: TGTGCCAGTAGTATTATCGCTAGCGGGAGGGTCGGGGAG. This chain links TRBV19 with TRBJ2-2; 12 bases are a match to TRBD2. The read falls 3 residues short of the CDR3 end, and the missing part is taken from the germline J gene. This CDR3 is 16 amino acids long. J gave up 7 bases and V 3 bases, and 6 bases lay outside the gene matches. Germline V CDR1 and CDR2: LNHDA, SQIVND (reference sequence).

This clone is classed as medium-sized. The read gets to within 3 residues of the CDR3 end, and the germline J gene fills in the rest. The chain joins TRBV30 to TRBJ1-2, with TRBD1 matching 11 bases. The CDR3 covers 16 residues. V was clipped by 2 bases and J by 7 bases; unmatched bases: 12. The germline V gene has CDR1 GTSNPN and CDR2 SVGIG (reference sequence). The CDR3 here is CAWSLTGTGGLSGYTF. The sequenced part of the CDR3 DNA is TGTGCCTGGAGTCTAACCGGGACAGGGGGATTAAGTGGC.

This clone appeared many times. Compared with germline, one end of the junction differs, possibly owing to a read error. The read comes to an end 3 residues before the CDR3 does, leaving the germline J gene to fill in the end. This chain joins TRBV4-2 and TRBJ2-3; 12 bases are shared with TRBD2. CDR1 is LGHNA, CDR2 YNFKEQ, per germline. This CDR3 contains 16 residues. The CDR3 loop reads CASSPTSGSFADTQYF. The sequenced CDR3 bases are TGCGCCAGCAGCCCGACTAGCGGGAGTTTTGCAGATACG.

Concerning this clone: The read is 3 residues too short to cover the CDR3 end, so that end is filled in from the germline J gene. This sequence joins TRBV19 and TRBJ1-4, with D unclear. The ends were cut back, 3 bases at V and 7 bases at J, with 24 bases in the middle. Germline V gene lookup returns CDR1 LNHDA and CDR2 SQIVND (reference sequence). This CDR3 contains 18 residues. The CDR3 bases that were read are TGTGCCAGTAGTATTGCAGCCCAGTTAGATCGCGGCGGTGAAAAA. It encodes CASSIAAQLDRGGEK. The entire CDR3 sequence reads CASSIAAQLDRGGEKLFF.

The sample holds a few counts of this clone. The read ends 3 residues shy of where the CDR3 ends; the end is completed using the germline J gene. The genes are TRBV20-1 and TRBJ2-3; 7 bases agree with TRBD2. The CDR3 has 14 residues. The junction had 11 bases not matched to a gene; V was cut back by 3 bases and J by 8 bases. Germline V CDR1 and CDR2: DFQATT, SNEGSKA (reference sequence). The covered CDR3 bases are TGCAGTGCTAGTCCCCAAAGCGGGGCGGGTACG. Translated: CSASPQSGAGT. The whole CDR3 sequence is CSASPQSGAGTQYF.

The sample holds many counts of this clone. The DNA ends 3 residues before the CDR3 does, and the rest of the CDR3 is filled in from the germline J gene. Other DNA variants within this sample encode the same CDR3. This sequence joins TRBV19 and TRBJ2-7; 8 positions match TRBD1. The CDR3 spans 14 residues. Per germline, CDR1 LNHDA and CDR2 SQIVND (reference sequence). The ends lost 1 base at V and 4 bases at J; junction bases unmatched: 3. This chain's CDR3 is CASSIGGQGYEQYF. Incomplete CDR3 DNA: TGTGCCAGTAGTATAGGCGGACAGGGATACGAG.

This clone was seen a few times. The CDR3 end is not reached by the read, which stops 3 residues before it; the germline J gene fills it in. J is TRBJ2-5 and V is TRBV6-2 or TRBV6-3, with D possibly being TRBD1 (6 bases). The length of the CDR3 is 13 residues. The germline V gene encodes CDR1 MNHEY and CDR2 SVGEGT. Deletions cut 6 bases from V and 6 bases from J, with 14 bases between. The CDR3 bases that were read are TGTGCCAGCAGGAACGACAGGTATAAGACC. Its translation is CASRNDRYKT. In full, the CDR3 is CASRNDRYKTQYF.

This clone came up a few times. The CDR3 goes on 3 residues after the read ends, and that part is filled in from the germline J gene. The rearrangement uses TRBV20-1 and TRBJ2-1; possibly TRBD1 for D (5 bases). Germline-derived CDR1 and CDR2 are DFQATT and SNEGSKA (reference sequence). The CDR3 loop spans 12 amino acids. Trimming took off 5 bases at V and 2 bases at J, with 7 bases between the two ends. CDR3 DNA, as far as it was read: TGCAGTGCTTTGGGGCCCTACAATGAG. This encodes CSALGPYNE. In full, the CDR3 reads CSALGPYNEQFF.